A selection of T cell receptor beta chains follows, all from one sample in a study of shared clonotypes between healthy human individuals. Method: immunoSEQ multiplex PCR; TCRdb's copy keeps in-frame clones and lacks some. Of roughly 2.2 million clones listed, 85% to 95% are singletons. The sequencing input was naive CD4+ T cells from PBMCs. The receptors here all came from a man between 18 and 29 years old in good health. Some clones in this sample may be carry-over from other donors' samples. The CDR3 runs from the conserved cysteine through the conserved F or W. Each record gives: J gene, V gene, D gene, clone size, CDR3 DNA, CDR3 protein. The D gene is left open where the match is weak. Not all rows give a size; the values are once, few, many and, for expanded clones, a class.

J: TRBJ2-7
V: TRBV9
D: -
size: once
DNA: TGTGCCAGCAGCGTATCGGACGGTCCCTACGAGCAGTACTTC
CDR3: CASSVSDGPYEQYF

J: TRBJ1-5
V: TRBV18
D: TRBD1
size: -
DNA: TGTGCCAGCTCGCCCCTTTTGAACAGGGGAGGTTGGGGCAATCAGCCCCAGCATTTT
CDR3: CASSPLLNRGGWGNQPQHF

J: TRBJ2-2
V: TRBV7-9
D: -
size: -
DNA: TGTGCCAGCAGCACCCGAAGGGACACCGGGGAGCTGTTTTTT
CDR3: CASSTRRDTGELFF

J: TRBJ2-1
V: TRBV10-1
D: -
size: -
DNA: TGCGCCAGCAGTGAGTGGGGAGGAGGTAGCAATGAGCAGTTCTTC
CDR3: CASSEWGGGSNEQFF

J: TRBJ2-7
V: TRBV19
D: -
size: -
DNA: TGTGCCAGTAGTAAGGGACTCCTCTACGAGCAGTACTTC
CDR3: CASSKGLLYEQYF

J: TRBJ2-6
V: TRBV19
D: -
size: -
DNA: TGTGCCAGTAGTATCCGGTCACCTACGAGCTCTGGGGCCAACGTCCTGACTTTC
CDR3: CASSIRSPTSSGANVLTF

J: TRBJ2-1
V: TRBV5-1
D: TRBD2
size: -
DNA: TGCGCCAGCAGCCGGGAGCCACTAGCGGGACGACTAGGGTTCTTC
CDR3: CASSREPLAGRLGFF

J: TRBJ1-2
V: TRBV7-9
D: -
size: -
DNA: TGTGCCAGCAGCTTCCTTGAACACGACGGCTACACCTTC
CDR3: CASSFLEHDGYTF

J: TRBJ2-7
V: TRBV6-5
D: TRBD1
size: -
DNA: TGTGCCAGCCGGGACAGAGACTACGAGCAGTACTTC
CDR3: CASRDRDYEQYF

J: TRBJ1-1
V: TRBV29-1
D: TRBD1
size: -
DNA: TGCAGCGTTGAAGATCAGGGGGCAAGGACTGAAGCTTTCTTT
CDR3: CSVEDQGARTEAFF

J: TRBJ1-1
V: TRBV5-1
D: -
size: -
DNA: TGCGCCAGCAGCCCGGGACTCGGGACTGAAGCTTTCTTT
CDR3: CASSPGLGTEAFF

J: TRBJ2-1
V: TRBV11-2
D: TRBD2
size: -
DNA: TGTGCCAGCAGCCTAGGGACTAGCGGGTCTTCCTACAATGAGCAGTTCTTC
CDR3: CASSLGTSGSSYNEQFF

J: TRBJ1-1
V: TRBV28
D: -
size: few
DNA: TGTGCCAGCAGTATTTCATCTCCAGGGCGCGGAGAAGCTTTCTTT
CDR3: CASSISSPGRGEAFF

J: TRBJ1-2
V: TRBV6-6
D: -
size: -
DNA: TGTGCCAGCAGTTACGAGGGCAGGAATTATGGCTACACCTTC
CDR3: CASSYEGRNYGYTF

J: TRBJ2-3
V: TRBV28
D: -
size: -
DNA: TGTGCCAGCAGCCCCGGGCCGTACACAGATACGCAGTATTTT
CDR3: CASSPGPYTDTQYF

J: TRBJ2-2
V: TRBV28
D: -
size: -
DNA: TGTGCCAGCAGTTTAGTGGGCGCCGGGGAGCTGTTTTTT
CDR3: CASSLVGAGELFF

J: TRBJ1-1
V: TRBV5-1
D: -
size: -
DNA: TGCGCCAGCAGCGCATCGGGGAGAGGGATGAACACTGAAGCTTTCTTT
CDR3: CASSASGRGMNTEAFF

J: TRBJ1-1
V: TRBV7-2
D: TRBD1
size: -
DNA: TGTGCCAGCAGCTTAACCCGGGAGACAGGGAAAGCTTTCTTT
CDR3: CASSLTRETGKAFF

J: TRBJ1-4
V: TRBV5-1
D: TRBD1
size: once
DNA: TGCGCCAGCAGCTTACCGGGACAGGGTAATGAAAAACTGTTTTTT
CDR3: CASSLPGQGNEKLFF

J: TRBJ2-7
V: TRBV29-1
D: -
size: -
DNA: TGCAGCGTTGTGGACCGAGCCTACGAGCAGTACTTC
CDR3: CSVVDRAYEQYF

J: TRBJ1-1
V: TRBV5-4
D: -
size: -
DNA: TGTGCCAGCAGCCTGGGAAATATGAACACTGAAGCTTTCTTT
CDR3: CASSLGNMNTEAFF

J: TRBJ1-5
V: TRBV15
D: TRBD1
size: -
DNA: TGTGCCACCAGCAGAGATCCGGGACAGGAGTTTTCGGGCAATCAGCCCCAGCATTTT
CDR3: CATSRDPGQEFSGNQPQHF

J: TRBJ2-6
V: TRBV5-1
D: -
size: -
DNA: TGCGCCAGCAGCTTGGATCGGAGTTCTCTGGCCAACGTCCTGACTTTC
CDR3: CASSLDRSSLANVLTF

J: TRBJ2-3
V: TRBV6-5
D: TRBD2
size: -
DNA: TGTGCCAGCAGTTACTCAGGGGAGGGGCCAGATACGCAGTATTTT
CDR3: CASSYSGEGPDTQYF

J: TRBJ2-4
V: TRBV5-4
D: -
size: -
DNA: TGTGCGACCTCGGGGGCGAACAAAAACATTCAGTACTTC
CDR3: CATSGANKNIQYF

J: TRBJ2-3
V: TRBV6-4
D: -
size: -
DNA: TGTGCCAGCAGTGTCGACCCTGGTGGTACGCAGTATTTT
CDR3: CASSVDPGGTQYF

J: TRBJ1-3
V: TRBV5-1
D: -
size: -
DNA: TGCGCCAGCACCCTAGGACAGAACTCTGGAAACACCATATATTTT
CDR3: CASTLGQNSGNTIYF

J: TRBJ1-5
V: TRBV23-1
D: -
size: -
DNA: TGCGCCAGCAGTCAATCGCTTGGCCAGGGTGGCAATCAGCCCCAGCATTTT
CDR3: CASSQSLGQGGNQPQHF

J: TRBJ2-2
V: TRBV2
D: -
size: -
DNA: TGTGCCAGCAGACCCGGGACGGGACGTGGGGAGCTGTTTTTT
CDR3: CASRPGTGRGELFF

J: TRBJ1-5
V: TRBV5-1
D: -
size: once
DNA: TGCGCCAGCAGCATAGACCCGAATCAGCCCCAGCATTTT
CDR3: CASSIDPNQPQHF

J: TRBJ2-1
V: TRBV4-3
D: TRBD1
size: -
DNA: TGCGCCAGCAGCCTCACTACGGGACAGAACAATGAGCAGTTCTTC
CDR3: CASSLTTGQNNEQFF

J: TRBJ1-1
V: TRBV5-1
D: -
size: -
DNA: TGCGCCAGCAGCTTGTTTGGGACATTGAACACTGAAGCTTTCTTT
CDR3: CASSLFGTLNTEAFF

J: TRBJ1-2
V: TRBV7-3
D: TRBD1
size: few
DNA: TGTGCCAGCAGCTCCGTCAGGACAGGGGAAAGCTATGGCTACACCTTC
CDR3: CASSSVRTGESYGYTF

J: TRBJ1-5
V: TRBV7-2
D: -
size: -
DNA: TGTGCCAGCAGCTTAGTGAGGGGAGGCAATCAGCCCCAGCATTTT
CDR3: CASSLVRGGNQPQHF

J: TRBJ2-5
V: TRBV19
D: -
size: once
DNA: TGTGCCAGTAGTATGAGCGGGCAGAGAGGAGAGACCCAGTACTTC
CDR3: CASSMSGQRGETQYF

J: TRBJ1-4
V: TRBV10-1
D: -
size: -
DNA: TGCGCCAGCAGTGAGAGGCAGCGAGGTGAAAAACTGTTTTTT
CDR3: CASSERQRGEKLFF

J: TRBJ1-1
V: TRBV6-5
D: -
size: -
DNA: TGTGCCAGCAGTAAAGAATATCGCACTGAAGCTTTCTTT
CDR3: CASSKEYRTEAFF

J: TRBJ1-2
V: TRBV20-1
D: -
size: -
DNA: TGCAGTGCTAGGGAGGGCCTCCTCCACACCTTC
CDR3: CSAREGLLHTF

J: TRBJ2-5
V: TRBV5-4
D: TRBD1
size: -
DNA: TGTGCCAGCAGCCTACGGACAGGGGTTATAGAAGAGACCCAGTACTTC
CDR3: CASSLRTGVIEETQYF

J: TRBJ1-5
V: TRBV28
D: -
size: -
DNA: TGTGCCAGCAGTTTGCGGGGGCAGGTCAATCAGCCCCAGCATTTT
CDR3: CASSLRGQVNQPQHF

J: TRBJ2-5
V: TRBV6-5
D: -
size: -
DNA: TGTGCCAGCAAAGGACGGCTTCGTGCCCAAGAGACCCAGTACTTC
CDR3: CASKGRLRAQETQYF

J: TRBJ2-2
V: TRBV4-2
D: -
size: -
DNA: TGTGCCAGCAGCGAAAAAGGACGGCCTCCCGGGGAGCTGTTTTTT
CDR3: CASSEKGRPPGELFF

J: TRBJ2-7
V: TRBV6-1
D: -
size: -
DNA: TGTGCCAGCAGTGAAGGGGGAGTAACCTACGAGCAGTACTTC
CDR3: CASSEGGVTYEQYF

J: TRBJ2-1
V: TRBV4-2
D: -
size: -
DNA: TGTGCCAGCAGCCCTAAGGGGTCTTTTGCCTACAATGAGCAGTTCTTC
CDR3: CASSPKGSFAYNEQFF

J: TRBJ2-7
V: TRBV28
D: TRBD1
size: -
DNA: TGTGCCAGCAGTTTGCAGGACAGGGGGCCATACGAGCAGTACTTC
CDR3: CASSLQDRGPYEQYF

J: TRBJ1-2
V: TRBV29-1
D: TRBD1
size: -
DNA: TGCAGCGCCGGAGGATGGGACAGGGTGGACTATGGCTACACCTTC
CDR3: CSAGGWDRVDYGYTF

J: TRBJ2-7
V: TRBV18
D: TRBD2
size: -
DNA: TGTGCCAGCTCACCGTTCGGGAGGGCCCCCCTCTACGAGCAGTACTTC
CDR3: CASSPFGRAPLYEQYF

J: TRBJ1-1
V: TRBV2
D: -
size: few
DNA: TGTGCCAGCAGTGGACAGGCCACTGAAGCTTTCTTT
CDR3: CASSGQATEAFF

J: TRBJ1-1
V: TRBV28
D: TRBD1
size: few
DNA: TGTGCCAGCACCATGAGGACAGGGGTAAGGAACACTGAAGCTTTCTTT
CDR3: CASTMRTGVRNTEAFF

J: TRBJ1-5
V: TRBV28
D: TRBD1
size: -
DNA: TGTGCCAGCAGACCAGGGGGGCTGATGGGTGGTCAGCCCCAGCATTTT
CDR3: CASRPGGLMGGQPQHF

J: TRBJ1-4
V: TRBV27
D: -
size: -
DNA: TGTGCCAGCAGTTTGAACAACCTTGAAAAACTGTTTTTT
CDR3: CASSLNNLEKLFF

J: TRBJ1-1
V: TRBV5-6
D: -
size: -
DNA: TGTGCCAGCAGCTTTACGAACACTGAAGCTTTCTTT
CDR3: CASSFTNTEAFF

J: TRBJ2-5
V: TRBV11-1
D: -
size: once
DNA: TGTGCCAGCAGCATAAAAGAGACCCAGTACTTC
CDR3: CASSIKETQYF

J: TRBJ2-2
V: TRBV5-4
D: -
size: -
DNA: TGTGCCAGCAGCTTGGGACGGGCCGGCGGGGAGCTGTTTTTT
CDR3: CASSLGRAGGELFF

J: TRBJ2-7
V: TRBV2
D: -
size: few
DNA: TGTGCCAGCATGCTACAGGGATACGAGCAGTACTTC
CDR3: CASMLQGYEQYF

J: TRBJ1-3
V: TRBV5-4
D: TRBD1
size: -
DNA: TGTGCCAGCAGCTTGGGCGGACAGGGCTCTGGAAACACCATATATTTT
CDR3: CASSLGGQGSGNTIYF